The subject of this entry is one T cell receptor beta chain. Its antigen remains unidentified. There are no base qualities to consult, and no much larger clone falls within one base. This specimen comes from a study of cytomegalovirus exposure and HLA in healthy donors (dated by TCRdb to the late 2010s). With respect to the entire study: In an earlier analysis of some 550 of the donors, 276 Gb of sequence data and approximately 120 million unique TCR beta sequences from about 190 million T cells were reported. An early release covering more than 500 HLA-typed donors comprised about 290 gigabases of sequencing data and about 90 million unique TCR sequences. Of the roughly 400 genotyped donors, approximately 80% fell in the genetic ancestry cluster associated with self-reported Caucasian donors. The aim of the study was to test whether cataloging public T cell receptors could identify signatures of past pathogen exposure. The study used immunosequencing to profile the T cell repertoires of approximately 650 subjects and linked those repertoires to cytomegalovirus serostatus. Besides the first cohort of roughly 700 subjects, a separate validation cohort made up of 95 to 150 different subjects was used. High-throughput TCR immunosequencing, statistical association of individual TCRs with disease status, and machine learning were combined to predict cytomegalovirus infection status. A later analysis re-analyzed previously published TCR beta repertoires from 660 or so donors and added high-resolution HLA genotyping to study TCR occurrence patterns. In the later analysis, no new phenotypic data were used to find candidate immune exposures; instead, reliance was placed on TCR beta sequences and their occurrence across donors. In an earlier analysis of a few hundred of the donors, high-throughput TCR beta sequencing was used to judge whether each TCR beta V gene segment behaved as functional or pseudogenic. Donor age, sex, ethnicity and CMV serostatus were compiled alongside the repertoire data. A later genetic analysis used genome-wide SNP genotypes for about 65% of the roughly 700 donors, treating that subset as a discovery cohort. All discovery cohort repertoires had been generated using a single sequencing platform. Both class I and class II loci were covered by HLA typing, at four-digit resolution. The number of donors typed differed by locus, with about 629-630 for A, B, C, DRB1 and DQB1, roughly 520 for DQA1, over 600 for DPA1, and some 440 for DPB1. Four to six DR-DQ haplotypes were handled as single units for association and clustering, since linkage in the cohort was strong. Across around 400 genotyped donors of the cohort, an average of approximately 220,000 unique TCR beta nucleotide sequences per donor were sequenced, and roughly a sixth of those sequences were non-productive. Results and caveats for the whole study, not just this receptor: In vitro tests confirmed that a few of the cytomegalovirus-associated TCR beta chains recognize cytomegalovirus antigens. According to a later analysis, parvovirus B19, influenza, CMV and Epstein-Barr virus appeared linked to several top co-occurrence clusters. Linkage disequilibrium might explain the correlated functional status among segregating V segments, but an unknown experimental factor could not be excluded. In a later analysis, the rate of TCR association differed among HLA loci, with DRB1 alleles having the most associated TCRs and HLA-C alleles having the fewest. In a later analysis, 16,951 TCR beta sequences were associated with specific HLA alleles at a false discovery rate of 0.05. An earlier analysis of 450 to 750 of the donors showed that most TCR beta V segments appeared in productive rearrangements either about 90% or about 30% of the time, which broadly matched IMGT annotations. Because counts were too low, fewer than 20 rarely observed V segments, including chromosome 9 orphons, were excluded from the earlier analysis of roughly 580 of the donors. For the cohort, immune exposure information was limited to CMV serostatus. A total of roughly 160 TCR beta chains were listed by the study as associated with cytomegalovirus. A further reported finding was that TCR beta sequences accurately predicted the HLA-A and HLA-B alleles for most subjects in the first cohort. In a later genetic analysis, a missense DCLRE1C variant was associated with V-gene and J-gene trimming of TCR beta chains, and the association was replicated in an independent cohort. A group of highly shared sequence variants was considered likely to be a technical artifact of the sequencing pipeline. The cohort was sequenced for TCR beta chains only, and without alpha or paired-chain data the features that could be detected were limited. The classifier was reported to diagnose cytomegalovirus status with high specificity and sensitivity in both the original and validation cohorts. It was suggested by the authors that the approach could potentially be generalized to other disease states and immunological phenotypes. In a later analysis, most CMV-associated TCR beta chains were found to appear HLA-restricted, with HLA associations seemingly driven largely by CMV exposure. Some IMGT-functional V segments, including TRBV6-2 and TRBV6-3, could not be distinguished by the 87-base-pair reads and were therefore excluded. Compared with the approximately 670-donor mean, donors in an Asian-associated ancestry cluster had fewer N-insertions in productive TCRs, according to a later genetic analysis. Most TCR sequences were seen in very few donors, while some public TCRs were found in many individuals. Because some donors lacked HLA typing at each locus, the association tests relied only on the typed subset. In a later analysis, HLA-associated TCR beta chains showed more clonal expansion and lower generation probabilities than non-associated chains that were equally common. Presence/absence analyses assumed roughly uniform sequencing depth across donors, an assumption that may not hold. Strong co-occurrence of HLA alleles, especially DR and DQ, made assigning TCR associations to individual alleles difficult.

The CDR3 covers 15 residues, taking in both the cysteine and the phenylalanine. The entry retains the CDR3 DNA only, 45 bases that are in frame from base 1. Between the V and J ends, shortened by 3 bases and 7 bases respectively, the junction contains 19 bases. CDR1 and CDR2 are drawn from the germline V gene: SGHDT, YYEEEE. The library was built by means of the immunoSEQ multiplex PCR assay. For the multiplex PCR, a mixture combining 60 forward primers for TCR Vbeta segments and 13 reverse primers for TCR Jbeta segments was used. The CDR3 region of rearranged TCR beta genes was amplified from genomic DNA by a multiplex PCR assay. The Illumina HiSeq System was used to sequence the amplified TCR beta libraries as 87-base-pair reads. Regarding the original processing steps: Across the 600 to 700 repertoires, a later analysis counted approximately 75 million unique TCR beta chains, 8.5 million to 12 million of which were shared by at least two donors. Raw reads were error-corrected and collapsed into unique sequences with a nearest-neighbor algorithm that merged closely related sequences to remove PCR and sequencing errors. Alignment of CDR3 sequences to IMGT reference sequences was used to assign V, D and J gene segments. For a sequence to be retained, at least a six-nucleotide match to both a V gene segment and a J gene segment was required. A rearrangement counted as productive if the CDR3 had no stop codons and remained in frame with V and J, and every other rearrangement counted as non-productive. CDR3 was defined according to IMGT convention as the region running from the second conserved V-encoded cysteine to the conserved J-encoded phenylalanine. In an earlier analysis of more than 550 of the donors, sequences lacking an unambiguous match to a single V gene segment were excluded. An earlier analysis of just under 600 of the donors called V segments functional above 56.7% productive rearrangements and segregating when the between-donor standard deviation exceeded 5%. A statistical classification framework was developed to diagnose cytomegalovirus status using the catalog of TCR beta chain sequences. A later analysis assigned V and J genes by comparing TCR nucleotide sequences with IMGT/GENE-DB human TR gene sequences. The TCRdist pipeline was used in a later analysis to assign CDR3 sequences and most-parsimonious VDJ recombination scenarios. In a later analysis, every TCR beta chain was defined by the combination of its CDR3 amino acid sequence and its V-gene family, and reads without a unique V-gene family were dropped. In a later analysis, approximately 590 highly shared, low-generation-probability nucleotide sequences were removed to address suspected cross-contamination and a sequencing artifact. In a later analysis, a clonal expansion index for each public chain was calculated from normalized within-repertoire ranks of inferred template counts. In a later analysis, generation probabilities were computed with a VDJ recombination model fitted to out-of-frame rearrangements, and the resulting probabilities were checked against IGoR. A later analysis scored TCR-TCR, TCR-HLA and TCR-CMV co-occurrence with hypergeometric tests, applying a repertoire-size bias correction to TCR pairs. To estimate false discovery rates, a later analysis permuted the HLA or CMV assignments 20 times. In a later analysis, co-occurring TCRs were grouped with DBSCAN, and TCRdist sequence similarity was added when clustering was performed within HLA-allele-positive subsets. Repertoires with fewer than 30,000 or more than 120,000 public chains were left out of co-occurrence clustering, as were four to six repertoires with anomalous nucleotide sharing. TCRdb obtained this table from immuneACCESS and retained in-frame rearrangements with V and J assigned. These tables miss some clones; where compared with another copy, unresolved V genes account for less than half of the shortfall, and the remainder is unexplained. That table is the source of V, J and clone size, and D and trimming were worked out from the DNA. The sample yields around 190,000 clones; around 90% were counted once. Together, the top ten hold more than 1.5% of the sample.

The cohort consisted of some 730 healthy bone marrow donors. All cohort members were sampled while nominally healthy, although unrecorded immune exposures were likely present. The donor tested CMV seronegative, placing the donor among the 352 seronegative members of the cohort. A peripheral blood sample was collected from each donor, and TCR beta sequencing was performed on peripheral blood mononuclear cells. The Qiagen DNeasy Blood Extraction Kit was used to extract genomic DNA from the blood cell samples. The clonotype comes from a woman between 18 and 29 years old in good health and CMV-seronegative. Sequencing was carried out using PBMCs. This receptor chain uses TRBV5-6 and TRBJ2-5, with a tentative D gene TRBD2 over 6 matching bases. The CDR3 sequence is CASSWVSGSRGTQYF. Read as DNA, the sequence is TGTGCCAGCAGCTGGGTGAGCGGGTCCCGGGGGACCCAGTACTTC.